Each of the 15 T cell receptor beta chains below was sequenced from the same sample in a study of blood T cell repertoires in COVID-19. Generated by immunoSEQ multiplex PCR, the TCRdb table keeps only in-frame clones and is missing some. The table records 120,000 or so clones, less than 85% of them present only once. Material for sequencing was peripheral blood. Receptors were obtained from a woman aged 80 or older with acute or convalescent COVID-19.

This clone was detected only a few times. This specimen includes other DNA sequences encoding the same CDR3. The chain joins TRBV11-2 to TRBJ1-2, with 9 bases identical to TRBD1. The CDR3 has 13 amino acids. Germline V lookup: CDR1 SGHAT, CDR2 FQNNGV. Losses at the gene ends were 5 bases for V and 5 bases for J; bases not matched to a gene: 3. The CDR3 loop reads CASSPGQGYGYTF. As DNA, the CDR3 is TGTGCCAGCAGCCCAGGACAGGGGTATGGCTACACCTTC.

In its sample, this clone was seen a few times. The chain is built from TRBV5-1 and TRBJ1-4; a weak D match, TRBD1 (6 bases). The CDR3 runs to 16 residues. The V and J ends lost 4 bases and 2 bases respectively, with 15 bases between them. Germline V CDR1 and CDR2: SGHRS, YFSETQ. CDR3 in amino acids: CASSDYQGTTNEKLFF. CDR3 nucleotide sequence: TGCGCCAGCAGCGACTATCAGGGGACCACTAATGAAAAACTGTTTTTT.

This clone was found a few times. The chain employs TRBV6-5 and TRBJ1-5; TRBD1 might be the D (6 bases). CDR1 MNHEY and CDR2 SVGAGI come from the germline V gene. The V end lost 6 bases, the J end lost 6 bases, and 15 bases lay between the germline ends. This CDR3 is built from 14 residues. In DNA, the CDR3 is TGTGCCAGCAGCAGGACAGTTGGGTCTCAGCCCCAGCATTTT. Its protein product is CASSRTVGSQPQHF.

This rearrangement joins TRBV30 to TRBJ2-3, with D unclear. V lost 3 bases and J lost 4, with 11 bases in between. The CDR3 runs 13 residues. Per germline, CDR1 GTSNPN and CDR2 SVGIG (reference sequence). The CDR3 here is CAWRGPGPDTQYF. CDR3 nucleotides: TGTGCCTGGAGGGGCCCTGGGCCAGATACGCAGTATTTT.

This clone was counted between two and nine times. J is TRBJ2-7 and V is TRBV20-1; no reliable D call. V gave up 0 bases and J gave up 4 bases, with 4 bases separating them. Germline-derived CDR1 and CDR2 are DFQATT and SNEGSKA (reference sequence). This CDR3 has 11 residues. The chain's CDR3 is CSARDSYEQYF. DNA of the CDR3: TGCAGTGCTAGAGATTCATACGAGCAGTACTTC.

The chain has TRBV18 and TRBJ2-3, with TRBD2 as a possible D gene (7 bases). The CDR3 covers 16 residues. Trimming removed 0 bases at V and 7 bases at J, with 17 bases between. Looked up from germline, CDR1 is KGHSH and CDR2 is LQKENI. CDR3 region: CASSPPGRGAPNTQYF. DNA for the CDR3: TGTGCCAGCTCACCACCGGGACGGGGGGCCCCAAATACGCAGTATTTT.

V and J are TRBV28 and TRBJ2-7, with 7 bases that match TRBD2. Per germline, CDR1 MDHEN and CDR2 SYDVKM. V shed 6 bases, J shed 5 bases, and the junction held 7 bases outside the gene matches. The CDR3 loop spans 13 amino acids. CDR3 in amino acids: CASSDGGWDEQYF. The DNA of the CDR3 is TGTGCCAGCAGCGACGGGGGGTGGGACGAGCAGTACTTC.

The gene calls are TRBV3-1 (or the pseudogene TRBV3-2) and TRBJ2-1, with D possibly TRBD2 on 7 matching bases. The CDR3 is made up of 12 amino acids. Germline assignment: CDR1 LGHDT and CDR2 YNNKEL (reference sequence). The ends were cut back, 6 bases at V and 15 bases at J, with 18 bases in the middle. The CDR3 sequence: CASRNEGGRRFF. Here the CDR3 DNA reads TGTGCCAGCAGGAATGAGGGGGGGCGGCGGTTCTTC.

In regard to this clone: The junction shows a germline mismatch at one end, possibly a read error. This chain connects TRBV11-2 to TRBJ2-7, with D perhaps matching TRBD1 (6 bases). Germline V gene lookup returns CDR1 SGHAT and CDR2 FQNNGV. This CDR3 has 14 residues. The CDR3: CASSFLQGSHEQYF. The DNA of the CDR3 is TGTGCCAGCAGCTTCTTACAGGGCTCCCACGAGCAGTACTTC.

This clone was found once. The V call is TRBV10-3, the J call TRBJ2-5; the D gene is possibly TRBD2 (6 bases). The CDR3 sequence is 15 residues long. Germline V CDR1 and CDR2: ENHRY, SYGVKD. Trimming took 8 bases from V and 3 from J, leaving 19 bases between them. The CDR3, as DNA: TGTGCCATCCGGGGCGCTTCGGGGGAAAAAGAGACCCAGTACTTC. Encoded protein: CAIRGASGEKETQYF.

The J gene is TRBJ1-4, the V gene TRBV7-2, with 9 bases aligning to TRBD1. Germline V lookup: CDR1 SGHTA, CDR2 FQGNSA. Germline trimming cut 5 bases from V and 5 bases from J; bases unmatched to any gene: 6. The CDR3 has 15 residues. CDR3 sequence: CASSLTGGANEKLFF. CDR3 nucleotide sequence: TGTGCCAGCAGCCTCACAGGGGGCGCGAATGAAAAACTGTTTTTT.

The V and J genes are TRBV19 and TRBJ1-2, with 7 positions matching TRBD1. The length of the CDR3 is 14 residues. V lost 6 bases to trimming and J lost 4 bases; unmatched junction nucleotides: 8. Per germline, CDR1 LNHDA and CDR2 SQIVND (reference sequence). The CDR3, as DNA: TGTGCCAGTAGGGCACAGGGGTGGGCCTATGGCTACACCTTC. It translates to CASRAQGWAYGYTF. Filled out from reference TRBV19 and TRBJ1-2, the complete variable domain reads DGGITQSPKYLFRKEGQNVTLSCEQNLNHDAMYWYRQDPGQGLRLIYYSQIVNDFQKGDIAEGYSVSREKKESFPLTVTSAQKNPTAFYLCASRAQGWAYGYTFGSGTRLTVV.

The chain is built from TRBV2 and TRBJ1-2; D is unresolved. The CDR3 consists of 13 residues. Germline lookup yields CDR1 SNHLY and CDR2 FYNNEI. Between the trimmed V and J ends, which lost 6 bases and 4 bases, there was a span of 12 bases. The DNA of the CDR3 is TGTGCCAGCAGGGGGAGGGCAGGCTATGGCTACACCTTC. Its translation: CASRGRAGYGYTF.

V gene TRBV27 combines with J gene TRBJ2-2; D ambiguous. This CDR3 spans 15 amino acids. Germline-derived CDR1 and CDR2 are MNHEY and SMNVEV (reference sequence). Trimming took 6 bases from V and 4 from J, leaving 15 bases between them. CDR3 protein: CASSPFAGTTGELFF. In DNA, the CDR3 is TGTGCCAGCAGCCCTTTTGCAGGAACCACCGGGGAGCTGTTTTTT.

The rearrangement links TRBV29-1 to TRBJ2-7; 7 bases agree with TRBD1. After removal of 4 bases from V and 0 bases from J, the junction contained 6 bases not matched to a gene. Per germline, CDR1 SQVTM and CDR2 ANQGSEA. This CDR3 is built from 14 residues. The DNA for the CDR3 is TGCAGCGTTGGAAACAGGGGTCCCTCCTACGAGCAGTACTTC. It is translated as CSVGNRGPSYEQYF.